This T cell receptor beta chain was sequenced for a study of T cells expressing NK-cell markers. Overall study context: Cells sorted as CD3+CD56+NKG2C+, CD3+CD56+NKG2C- and CD3+CD56-NKG2C+ T cells supplied the TCR beta repertoires.

With the 5' RACE reads reprocessed, TCRdb shows one record per CDR3 protein and no DNA. The listing contains over 100,000 distinct CDR3 sequences. Details on this clonotype: What it recognizes is unknown.

General study results and limits: For about 6 donors, the dominant NKG2C+ clonotypes made up 1.0-7.0% of their CD8+ T cells. These clonotypes also led the CD3+CD56-NKG2C+ fraction in several donors.

The CDR3 is 16 amino acids. Germline V gives CDR1 SGHDT, CDR2 YYEEEE. The rearrangement joins TRBV5-6 to TRBJ2-1; without DNA, the TCRdb call of TRBD2 cannot be checked. The sequenced sample was blood T cells: a sorted CD56 or NKG2C T cell subset, CD4+ or CD8+ T cells, or bulk PBMC T cells (not recorded which). The TCR was taken from a woman aged 18 to 69 in good health. CDR3 in amino acids: CASSPLEELVFYEQFF. The full variable domain, completed using reference TRBV5-6 and TRBJ2-1, is DAGVTQSPTHLIKTRGQQVTLRCSPKSGHDTVSWYQQALGQGPQFIFQYYEEEERQRGNFPDRFSGHQFPNYSSELNVNALLLGDSALYLCASSPLEELVFYEQFFGPGTRLTVL.